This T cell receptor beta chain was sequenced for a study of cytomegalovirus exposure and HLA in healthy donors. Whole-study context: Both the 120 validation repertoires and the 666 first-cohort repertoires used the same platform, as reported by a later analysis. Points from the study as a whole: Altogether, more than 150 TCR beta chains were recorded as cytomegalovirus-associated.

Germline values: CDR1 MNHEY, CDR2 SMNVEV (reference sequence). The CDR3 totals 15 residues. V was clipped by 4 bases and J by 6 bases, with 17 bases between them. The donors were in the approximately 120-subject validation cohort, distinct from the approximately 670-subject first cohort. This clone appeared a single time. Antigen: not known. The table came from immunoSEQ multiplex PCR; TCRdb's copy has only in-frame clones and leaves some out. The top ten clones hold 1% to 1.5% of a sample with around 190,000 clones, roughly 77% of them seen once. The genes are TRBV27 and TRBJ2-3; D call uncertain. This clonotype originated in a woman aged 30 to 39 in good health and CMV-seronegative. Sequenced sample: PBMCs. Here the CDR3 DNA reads TGTGCCAGCAGTTCCATCGGGTGGAATCCCGATACGCAGTATTTT. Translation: CASSSIGWNPDTQYF.